The 9 T cell receptor beta chains in this list originate from one sample, sequenced in a study of T cell responses to AZD1222 COVID-19 vaccine. Here immunoSEQ multiplex PCR was the method, and the copy in TCRdb shows in-frame clones only, minus some. The sample includes about 100,000 clones, just under 95% of them seen just once. Sequencing was performed on peripheral blood, taken on day 0 of AZD1222 vaccination. These receptor sequences come from an adult in good health.

This rearrangement joins TRBV11-2 to TRBJ2-4, with TRBD2 identical over 9 bases. Germline loops: CDR1 SGHAT, CDR2 FQNNGV. The V segment lost 1 base and the J segment 2 bases; nucleotides outside the gene matches: 6. CDR3 length: 17 amino acids. The CDR3 sequence: CASSLVLSGSPKNIQYF. For the CDR3, the DNA is TGTGCCAGCAGCTTAGTGCTTAGCGGGAGCCCCAAAAACATTCAGTACTTC. Drawing the rest from reference TRBV11-2 and TRBJ2-4, the complete variable domain is EAGVAQSPRYKIIEKRQSVAFWCNPISGHATLYWYQQILGQGPKLLIQFQNNGVVDDSQLPKDRFSAERLKGVDSTLKIQPAKLEDSAVYLCASSLVLSGSPKNIQYFGAGTRLSVL.

The chain uses TRBV4-3 and TRBJ1-2, with D possibly being TRBD1 (5 bases). Germline V gene data show CDR1 as LGHNA and CDR2 as YSLEER. V shed 0 bases and J shed 6 bases, with 14 bases lying between them. The CDR3 length is 15 residues. For the CDR3, the DNA is TGCGCCAGCAGCCAAGAAAGAGGGGTTAAGAATGGCTACACCTTC. Encoded protein: CASSQERGVKNGYTF.

V and J are TRBV7-9 and TRBJ2-7; D is unclear. The CDR3 is 14 residues long. V was pared by 1 base and J by 7 bases, with 14 bases between. From germline, CDR1 is SEHNR and CDR2 FQNEAQ (reference sequence). DNA for the CDR3: TGTGCCAGCAGCTTAGTTACGGCTTTGGAGGAGCAGTACTTC. As protein: CASSLVTALEEQYF.

The chain couples TRBV11-1 to TRBJ1-4; 8 nucleotides line up with TRBD1. CDR1 and CDR2 (germline): SGHAT, FQDESV (reference sequence). The CDR3 is 15 amino acids. V was clipped by 6 bases and J by 1 base; unmatched bases: 4. The CDR3 spells CASSPGQGTNEKLFF. For the CDR3, the DNA is TGTGCCAGCAGTCCAGGACAGGGAACTAATGAAAAACTGTTTTTT. Together with reference TRBV11-1 and TRBJ1-4, the CDR3 gives the full variable domain: EAEVAQSPRYKITEKSQAVAFWCDPISGHATLYWYRQILGQGPELLVQFQDESVVDDSQLPKDRFSAERLKGVDSTLKIQPAELGDSAMYLCASSPGQGTNEKLFFGSGTQLSVL.

The J gene is TRBJ2-2, the V gene TRBV15, with a possible D match to TRBD1 (5 bases). Looked up from germline, CDR1 is LNHNV and CDR2 is YYDKDF (reference sequence). Trimming shortened V by 2 bases and J by 1 base, and 8 bases separated the two germline ends. This CDR3 is 15 amino acids long. CDR3: CATSRQQENTGELFF. In DNA form, the CDR3 reads TGTGCCACCAGCAGACAACAGGAGAACACCGGGGAGCTGTTTTTT.

About this clone itself: Other DNA sequences of this sample code for an identical CDR3. The chain joins TRBV7-2 to TRBJ2-5; D may be TRBD2 (6 bases). V lost 1 base to trimming and J lost 2 bases, with 8 bases between them. There are 14 residues in the CDR3. Germline V lookup: CDR1 SGHTA, CDR2 FQGNSA. CDR3 nucleotides: TGTGCCAGCAGCTTAGGGGGAGGTCAAGAGACCCAGTACTTC. Translation gives CASSLGGGQETQYF.

The CDR3 reads CASSFGGISNQPQHF. CDR3 DNA sequence: TGTGCCAGCAGCTTTGGGGGGATTAGCAATCAGCCCCAGCATTTT. The chain uses TRBV7-6 and TRBJ1-5; tentative D call: TRBD1 (5 bases). The CDR3 extends over 15 amino acids. The germline V gene encodes CDR1 SGHVS and CDR2 FNYEAQ. With 3 bases removed from V and 0 bases from J, the gap between germline ends came to 9 bases.

V usage is TRBV27 and J usage is TRBJ2-3, with D perhaps assigned TRBD1 or TRBD2 (5 bases each). Trimming cost V 7 bases and J 4 bases, with 15 bases left between them. The germline CDR1 and CDR2 sequences are MNHEY and SMNVEV (reference sequence). The CDR3 covers 14 residues. CDR3 in DNA: TGTGCCAGCATGATATCGGGACGCCCAGATACGCAGTATTTT. Translation: CASMISGRPDTQYF.

V gene TRBV19 combines with J gene TRBJ2-1; D uncertain. V lost 9 bases and J 5 bases, leaving 17 bases between the germline ends. The CDR3 spans 14 residues. The germline V gene encodes CDR1 LNHDA and CDR2 SQIVND (reference sequence). This chain's CDR3 is CASRTGDLNNEQFF. Written as DNA, the CDR3 is TGTGCCAGCCGTACGGGCGATCTTAACAATGAGCAGTTCTTC.